The TCR beta chain described here comes from a study of blood T cells in healthy people across ages. The second PCR ran about 6 to 12 cycles with a sample-barcoded 5' primer and J-beta primers. TCRdb used MiXCR to reprocess the 5' RACE reads, holding one entry per CDR3 protein. This sample has about 1.1 million distinct CDR3 sequences, with around two fifths found just once. This clonotype has just a few counts. The germline V gene encodes CDR1 SGHRS and CDR2 YFSETQ. Trimming cost V 0 bases and J 4 bases, with 15 bases left between them. The CDR3 is 16 amino acids. This receptor was taken from a man between 18 and 29 years old in good health. The rearrangement uses TRBV5-1 and TRBJ2-3; D might be TRBD2 (5 bases). Material: blood. The CDR3 sequence: CASSLGRGSGSDTQYF. The CDR3, as DNA: TGCGCCAGCAGCTTGGGGCGAGGCAGCGGTTCAGATACGCAGTATTTT.